Below are 17 T cell receptor beta chains sequenced from a single sample in a study of blood T cell repertoires in COVID-19. Libraries were prepared by immunoSEQ multiplex PCR; TCRdb keeps only in-frame clonotypes and omits some of them. The table lists 88,000 or so clones, 75% to 90% of them singletons, with approximately 6.8% in the top ten. The sample consisted of peripheral blood. These receptors all come from a man aged 60 to 69 with acute or convalescent COVID-19.

This chain links TRBV11-2 with TRBJ1-2, with TRBD1 as a possible D gene (5 bases). Germline V gene lookup returns CDR1 SGHAT and CDR2 FQNNGV. The CDR3 is made up of 14 amino acids. The germline V and J ends were trimmed by 2 bases and 2 bases, with 9 bases remaining between them. The CDR3 DNA sequence: TGTGCCAGCAGCTTAAATTCAGGGAACTATGGCTACACCTTC. Residues: CASSLNSGNYGYTF.

This clone was seen a single time. The genes are TRBV18 and TRBJ2-5; D is possibly TRBD1 (5 bases). V was shortened by 3 bases and J by 3 bases, with 11 bases between the two germline ends. The CDR3 runs 14 residues. Per germline, CDR1 KGHSH and CDR2 LQKENI. CDR3 amino acids: CASSPIRGEETQYF. As DNA, the CDR3 is TGTGCCAGCTCACCCATTAGGGGTGAAGAGACCCAGTACTTC.

In the case of this clone: The same CDR3 can be traced to other DNA sequences in this sample. The chain has TRBV10-1 and TRBJ2-5; D uncertain. Trimming stripped 0 bases from V and 2 bases from J, with 7 bases between. The CDR3 is made up of 14 amino acids. Germline V gene sequence: CDR1 WNHNN, CDR2 SYGVQD (reference sequence). The CDR3 DNA follows: TGCGCCAGCAGTGAGTCTGCAGGTCAAGAGACCCAGTACTTC. Translated, it gives CASSESAGQETQYF.

This clone was detected only once. The rearrangement links TRBV3-1 (or the pseudogene TRBV3-2) to TRBJ2-2; maybe TRBD1 (6 bases). V was shortened by 4 bases and J by 4 bases, with 13 bases between the two germline ends. The CDR3 spans 15 residues. The V gene's germline CDR1 is LGHDT and CDR2 YNNKEL (reference sequence). In nucleotides, the CDR3 is TGTGCCAGCAGCCTGTGGGGGCAGCGCACCGGGGAGCTGTTTTTT. The encoded protein is CASSLWGQRTGELFF.

This rearrangement joins TRBV6-6 to TRBJ1-2; D gene unclear. The CDR3 runs 13 residues. Germline CDR1 is MNHNY and CDR2 is SVGAGI (reference sequence). V lost 4 bases and J lost 8, with 14 bases in between. CDR3 bases: TGTGCCAGCAGTTTCGGCAGTGGAGTGGGCTACACCTTC. Translated: CASSFGSGVGYTF.

The V call is TRBV5-1, the J call TRBJ1-6, with D uncertain. This CDR3 comprises 16 residues. V was trimmed by 1 base and J by 5 bases, leaving 13 bases between them. Per germline, CDR1 SGHRS and CDR2 YFSETQ. The CDR3 sequence is CASSLISGDNNSPLHF. The CDR3 DNA reads as TGCGCCAGCAGCTTGATCTCGGGAGATAATAATTCACCCCTCCACTTT.

This clone has a handful of counts. This specimen includes other DNA sequences encoding the same CDR3. This chain uses TRBV12-3 or TRBV12-4 with TRBJ2-5; D not certain. V lost 5 bases to trimming and J lost 4 bases, with 11 bases between them. This CDR3 is 13 amino acids long. The CDR3 protein is CASSPLTGETQYF. The CDR3 region has the DNA TGTGCCAGCAGTCCTCTGACTGGAGAGACCCAGTACTTC.

This clone was counted once. The chain recombines TRBV6-4 with TRBJ2-3; D gene ambiguous. From germline, CDR1 is MRHNA and CDR2 SNTAGT. The CDR3 covers 15 residues. The germline V and J ends were trimmed by 0 bases and 0 bases, with 7 bases remaining between them. CDR3 DNA: TGTGCCAGCAGTGACTCTCCACTAAGCACAGATACGCAGTATTTT. Translation: CASSDSPLSTDTQYF.

This clone came up a few times. This chain uses TRBV5-1 with TRBJ2-7; D unclear. The V gene's germline CDR1 is SGHRS and CDR2 YFSETQ. CDR3 size: 13 residues. V was pared by 4 bases and J by 4 bases, with 12 bases between. Here the CDR3 reads CASSLDLRYEQYF. The CDR3 DNA reads TGCGCCAGCAGCCTAGACTTGCGGTACGAGCAGTACTTC.

This rearrangement joins TRBV11-2 to TRBJ2-3, with TRBD2 matching 11 bases. From germline, CDR1 is SGHAT and CDR2 FQNNGV. The CDR3 spans 15 residues. The V segment lost 4 bases and the J segment 5 bases; nucleotides outside the gene matches: 5. CDR3 amino acids: CASSSTGTSGDTQYF. For the CDR3, the DNA is TGTGCCAGCAGCTCCACAGGGACTAGCGGAGATACGCAGTATTTT.

The chain combines TRBV19 with TRBJ2-1; TRBD2 matches 11 bases. Trimming cost V 3 bases and J 12 bases; bases outside gene matches: 10. The CDR3 is 15 amino acids. CDR1 and CDR2 from the germline V gene are LNHDA and SQIVND (reference sequence). The CDR3 DNA follows: TGTGCCAGTAGTATTCCTTCTAGCGGGGGGATTGGGCAGTTCTTC. Its translation: CASSIPSSGGIGQFF.

V is TRBV28 and J is TRBJ2-6, with no clear D. CDR1 MDHEN and CDR2 SYDVKM come from the germline V gene. The CDR3 extends over 18 amino acids. Trimming removed 3 bases at V and 2 bases at J, with 17 bases between. CDR3 sequence reads: CASSLSSGFWAGANVLTF. Here the CDR3 DNA reads TGTGCCAGCAGTTTGAGTTCAGGCTTCTGGGCTGGGGCCAACGTCCTGACTTTC.

The J gene is TRBJ1-1, the V gene TRBV5-1; 9 bases align to TRBD1. V trimming: 2 bases; J trimming: 0 bases; junction bases outside the gene matches: 5. Germline lookup yields CDR1 SGHRS and CDR2 YFSETQ. The CDR3 is made up of 16 amino acids. CDR3 in amino acids: CASSFTGQGLNTEAFF. The CDR3, as DNA: TGCGCCAGCAGCTTTACAGGACAGGGGTTGAACACTGAAGCTTTCTTT.

V usage is TRBV5-1 and J usage is TRBJ2-3; the D is unclear. The V gene's germline CDR1 is SGHRS and CDR2 YFSETQ. The germline V and J ends were trimmed by 4 bases and 0 bases, with 15 bases remaining between them. The CDR3 is made up of 16 amino acids. CDR3 in DNA: TGCGCCAGCAGCGCACCGGAGCAATCTAGCACAGATACGCAGTATTTT. It translates to CASSAPEQSSTDTQYF.

The chain combines TRBV19 with TRBJ1-5, with a possible D match to TRBD1 (6 bases). The CDR3 loop spans 14 amino acids. V was pared by 6 bases and J by 3 bases, with 12 bases between. Germline V gives CDR1 LNHDA, CDR2 SQIVND (reference sequence). This chain's CDR3 is CASRTGIPNQPQHF. Written as DNA, the CDR3 is TGTGCCAGTAGAACAGGGATCCCCAATCAGCCCCAGCATTTT.

The V gene is TRBV29-1, the J gene TRBJ1-2, with D maybe TRBD1 (5 bases). Trimming stripped 8 bases from V and 1 base from J, with 14 bases between. The CDR3 spans 13 residues. From germline, CDR1 is SQVTM and CDR2 ANQGSEA. The CDR3: CSTTAGGNYGYTF. Here the CDR3 DNA reads TGCAGCACCACTGCCGGGGGTAACTATGGCTACACCTTC.

V gene TRBV5-1 combines with J gene TRBJ1-4; no firm D call. From germline, CDR1 is SGHRS and CDR2 YFSETQ. The CDR3 is 16 residues long. Trimming took 0 bases from V and 0 from J, leaving 9 bases between them. As DNA, the CDR3 is TGCGCCAGCAGCTTGGATGTAGCTACAACTAATGAAAAACTGTTTTTT. It specifies CASSLDVATTNEKLFF.